The entry below describes one TCR beta chain. Its matching antigen is unknown. This specimen comes from a study of OX40 agonist ivuxolimab in advanced cancers. In the study overall: Patients undergoing dose escalation presented with hepatocellular carcinoma, melanoma, renal cell or head and neck cancer. Patients achieving partial responses numbered three: one hepatocellular carcinoma case and two cutaneous melanoma cases.

Profiling relied on immunoSEQ multiplex PCR, and the TCRdb table lists in-frame clones only, not all of them. Of more than 95,000 clones listed, about 90% were seen once; the top ten hold around 0.85%. Trimming removed 7 bases at V and 4 bases at J, with 19 bases between. Germline loops: CDR1 MNHNS, CDR2 SASEGT. The CDR3 is 15 amino acids. Regarding the study as a whole: Some of the lowest clonal expansion was seen in partial responders at 0.1-3.0 mg/kg.

The chain combines TRBV6-1 with TRBJ1-2; the D is unclear. The TCR was taken from an adult with an advanced solid tumor such as melanoma, head and neck, liver or kidney cancer. Material: CD4+ or CD8+ T cells sorted from blood, obtained in a trial of the OX40 agonist ivuxolimab. CDR3 DNA sequence: TGTGCCAGCATCGCAGTTGGGAGGGTCTCCTATGGCTACACCTTC. Translated, it gives CASIAVGRVSYGYTF.